This passage covers 3 T cell receptor beta chains from one sample sequenced in a study of T-cell reconstitution after alpha-beta-depleted transplantation in children. During its preparation, the TCRbeta library received unique molecular identifiers. Each CDR3 protein gets one entry after TCRdb re-called the PCR reads with MiXCR. The table records approximately 400,000 distinct CDR3 sequences, about 11% of them present only once. Sequenced here: PBMCs from the stem cell graft donor, sampled from the stem cell graft. The origin of the receptors is a human donor who donated a stem cell graft to a child with acute myeloid leukemia.

This clonotype has more than one count but fewer than ten. V usage is TRBV7-2 and J usage is TRBJ2-1; 11 bases are shared with TRBD2. Trimming cost V 6 bases and J 10 bases; bases outside gene matches: 11. This CDR3 spans 15 amino acids. Germline-derived CDR1 and CDR2 are SGHTA and FQGNSA. CDR3 loop: CASRGSGGAIGEQFF. The CDR3 DNA is TGTGCCAGCAGGGGTAGCGGGGGGGCGATCGGAGAGCAGTTCTTC. The complete variable domain, with remaining parts taken from reference TRBV7-2 and TRBJ2-1, reads GAGVSQSPSNKVTEKGKDVELRCDPISGHTALYWYRQSLGQGLEFLIYFQGNSAPDKSGLPSDRFSAERTGGSVSTLTIQRTQQEDSAVYLCASRGSGGAIGEQFFGPGTRLTVL.

A few counts support this clonotype. The rearrangement uses TRBV5-6 and TRBJ2-3; 10 bases are a match to TRBD1. CDR1 and CDR2 (germline): SGHDT, YYEEEE. J gave up 4 bases and V 4 bases, and 6 bases lay outside the gene matches. The CDR3 runs 15 residues. The chain's CDR3 is CASSRGDRGADTQYF. For the CDR3, the DNA is TGTGCCAGCAGCAGGGGGGACAGGGGTGCAGATACGCAGTATTTT. Full variable domain (outside the CDR3, taken from reference TRBV5-6 and TRBJ2-3): DAGVTQSPTHLIKTRGQQVTLRCSPKSGHDTVSWYQQALGQGPQFIFQYYEEEERQRGNFPDRFSGHQFPNYSSELNVNALLLGDSALYLCASSRGDRGADTQYFGPGTRLTVL.

Only a few counts were recorded for this clonotype. V and J are TRBV10-3 and TRBJ2-1; D is unresolved. The CDR3 is 15 residues long. Germline lookup yields CDR1 ENHRY and CDR2 SYGVKD. The germline V and J ends were trimmed by 4 bases and 5 bases, with 15 bases remaining between them. Here the CDR3 reads CAISVSEPRNNEQFF. The CDR3 DNA reads as TGTGCCATCAGTGTTTCGGAGCCGAGGAACAATGAGCAGTTCTTC.